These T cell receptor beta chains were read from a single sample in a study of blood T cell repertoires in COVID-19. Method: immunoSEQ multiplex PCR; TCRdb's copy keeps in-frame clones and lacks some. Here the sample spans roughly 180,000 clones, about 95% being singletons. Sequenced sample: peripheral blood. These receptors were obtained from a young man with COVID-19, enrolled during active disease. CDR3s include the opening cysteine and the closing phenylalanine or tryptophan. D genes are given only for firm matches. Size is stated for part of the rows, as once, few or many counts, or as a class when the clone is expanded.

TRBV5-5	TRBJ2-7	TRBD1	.	TGTGCCAGCAGCCCGACAGGGGAAGGGGCATACGAGCAGTACTTC	CASSPTGEGAYEQYF
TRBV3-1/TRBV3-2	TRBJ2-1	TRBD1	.	TGTGCCAGCAGCCGATCCGGGACAGGGTTTTCTGATGAGCAGTTCTTC	CASSRSGTGFSDEQFF
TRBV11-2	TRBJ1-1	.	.	TGTGCCAGCAGTTCCCACCGGGGGGGGAAGACTGAAGCTTTCTTT	CASSSHRGGKTEAFF
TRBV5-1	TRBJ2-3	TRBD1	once	TGCGCCAGCAGCATCCCGACCGGGACAGGGGCCGGAGATACGCAGTATTTT	CASSIPTGTGAGDTQYF
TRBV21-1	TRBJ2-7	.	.	TGTGCCAGCAGCACAGGGGAGCAGTACTTC	CASSTGEQYF
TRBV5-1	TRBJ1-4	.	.	TGCGCCAGCAGCTTGGATGGGAGGATAGAAAAACTGTTTTTT	CASSLDGRIEKLFF
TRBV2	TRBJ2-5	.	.	TGTGCCAGCAGGTTCCTAGCCCAAAAGGGGTACTTC	CASRFLAQKGYF
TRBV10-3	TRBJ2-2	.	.	TGTGCCATCAGTGAGTCTGGAGGGGCAACCGGGGAGCTGTTTTTT	CAISESGGATGELFF
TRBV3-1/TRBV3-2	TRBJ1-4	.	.	TGTGCCAGCAGCCACCGGGGTTCAACTGAAAAACTGTTTTTT	CASSHRGSTEKLFF
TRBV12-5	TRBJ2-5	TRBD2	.	TGTGCTAGTGGTTTGGTTTTAGCGGGGCACAAGACCCAGTACTTC	CASGLVLAGHKTQYF
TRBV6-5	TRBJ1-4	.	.	TGTGCCAGCAGTTCCGCACTAGTTAATGAAAAACTGTTTTTT	CASSSALVNEKLFF
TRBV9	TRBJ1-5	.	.	TGTGCCAGCAGCGTAGGGGGAGAGCCCCAGCATTTT	CASSVGGEPQHF
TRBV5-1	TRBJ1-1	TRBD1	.	TGCGCCAGCAGCTCCGGATGGGACAGGGGGCGGGATGGCACTGAAGCTTTCTTT	CASSSGWDRGRDGTEAFF
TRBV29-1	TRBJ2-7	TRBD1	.	TGCAGCACGACCGGGACAGAAACCTACGAGCAGTACTTC	CSTTGTETYEQYF
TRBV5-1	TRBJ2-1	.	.	TGCGCCAGCAGCCGCATCGGGGGGCGAGGTCGGTATGAGCAGTTCTTC	CASSRIGGRGRYEQFF
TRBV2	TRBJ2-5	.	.	TGTGCCAGGAGGGGCCCGGTCGGGGCTAGCGCACAAGAGACCCAGTACTTC	CARRGPVGASAQETQYF
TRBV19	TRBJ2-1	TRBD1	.	TGTGCCAGTAGTGGACCGGGACAGCGCAATGAGCAGTTCTTC	CASSGPGQRNEQFF
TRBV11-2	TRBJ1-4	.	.	TGTGCCAGCAGCTTAGTGGCCAGGGTGAATGAAAAACTGTTTTTT	CASSLVARVNEKLFF
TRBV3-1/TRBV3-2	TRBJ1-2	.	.	TGTGCCAGCAGCCAAGATCCTACCGGGGGGCATGGCTACACCTTC	CASSQDPTGGHGYTF
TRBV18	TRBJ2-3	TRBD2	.	TGTGCCAGCTCACCAGCGGGGGGATCCACAGATACGCAGTATTTT	CASSPAGGSTDTQYF
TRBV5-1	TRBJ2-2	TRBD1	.	TGCGCCAGCAGCTTGGAGGGACAGGGGAACGGGGAGCTGTTTTTT	CASSLEGQGNGELFF
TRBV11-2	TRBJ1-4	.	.	TGTGCCAGCAGTAAATCATCCTCAGGGGCAACTAATGAAAAACTGTTTTTT	CASSKSSSGATNEKLFF
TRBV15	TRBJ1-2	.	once	TGTGCCACCAGCAACTTACAGGGTTTTAACTATGGCTACACCTTC	CATSNLQGFNYGYTF
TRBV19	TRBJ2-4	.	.	TGTGCCAGTAGTACAGGGGACGGGGACATTCAGTACTTC	CASSTGDGDIQYF
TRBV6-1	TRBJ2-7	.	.	TGTGCCAGCAGTGAGCAGGTCGCCGAGCAGTACTTC	CASSEQVAEQYF
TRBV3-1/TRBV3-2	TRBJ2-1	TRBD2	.	TGTGCCAGCAGCCAAGATCATTCACTAGCGGGTTACAATGAGCAGTTCTTC	CASSQDHSLAGYNEQFF
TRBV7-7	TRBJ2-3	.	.	TGTGCCAGCAGCATCAAACAGGGGGGGGGTCATACGCAGTATTTT	CASSIKQGGGHTQYF
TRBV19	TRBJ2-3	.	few	TGTGCCAGTAGCAATGGACAGAATACAGATACGCAGTATTTT	CASSNGQNTDTQYF
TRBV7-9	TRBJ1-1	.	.	TGTGCCAGCAGCTTATTCCTGGCTTTCTTT	CASSLFLAFF
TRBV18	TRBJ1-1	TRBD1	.	TGTGCCAGCTCACTAGCAGGGGGCGAAGGCACTGAAGCTTTCTTT	CASSLAGGEGTEAFF
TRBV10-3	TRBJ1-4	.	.	TGTGCCATCAGTGAAGGAGGGGATGATGAAAAACTGTTTTTT	CAISEGGDDEKLFF
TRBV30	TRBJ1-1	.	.	TGTGCCTGGAGCCCGACACCTGAAGCTTTCTTT	CAWSPTPEAFF
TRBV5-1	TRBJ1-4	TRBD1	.	TGCGCCAGCAGCTTGGCGGGACAGGGGAGGCAACTGTTTTTT	CASSLAGQGRQLFF
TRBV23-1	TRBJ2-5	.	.	TGCGCCATTGAACGTTGGGGGGGCTGGACCCAAGAGACCCAGTACTTC	CAIERWGGWTQETQYF
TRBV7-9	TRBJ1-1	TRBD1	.	TGTGCCAGCAGCTTAACGTTGGGACAGGGGGCAGCTGAAGCTTTCTTT	CASSLTLGQGAAEAFF
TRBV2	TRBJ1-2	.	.	TGTGCCAGCAGTGCCCGCGTGGGCTACACCTTC	CASSARVGYTF
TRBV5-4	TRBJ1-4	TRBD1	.	TGTGCCAGCAGCAGCTACAGGGGTGAAAAACTGTTTTTT	CASSSYRGEKLFF
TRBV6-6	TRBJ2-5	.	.	TGTGCCAGCAGCGGGACAACCCCGGGGAAGACCCAGTACTTC	CASSGTTPGKTQYF
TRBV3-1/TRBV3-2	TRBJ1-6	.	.	TGTGCCAGCAGCCAAGCCAGGAATTCACCCCTCCACTTT	CASSQARNSPLHF
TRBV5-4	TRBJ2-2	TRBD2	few	TGTGCCAGCAGCTATACTAGCGGACACACCGGGGAGCTGTTTTTT	CASSYTSGHTGELFF